Listed here are 19 T cell receptor beta chains from one sample, sequenced in a study of cytomegalovirus exposure and HLA in healthy donors. TCRdb's table, derived via immunoSEQ multiplex PCR, lists solely in-frame clones and lacks some. The data contain around 400,000 clones, 80% to 90% of them singletons. The sequenced sample was PBMCs. All receptors derive from a woman aged 18-30 years in good health and CMV-seronegative.

This clone was seen a single time. The V gene is TRBV15, the J gene TRBJ1-6; D remains unclear. The germline V gene has CDR1 LNHNV and CDR2 YYDKDF (reference sequence). This CDR3 contains 15 residues. V was clipped by 1 base and J by 9 bases, with 13 bases between them. The DNA for the CDR3 is TGTGCCACCAGCAGAGTCGCCCGGAGTGGTTCACCCCTCCACTTT. Translated: CATSRVARSGSPLHF.

The chain couples TRBV11-2 to TRBJ2-1, with D possibly matching TRBD2 (5 bases). The CDR3 contains 14 residues. V gave up 5 bases and J gave up 5 bases, with 13 bases separating them. Germline loops: CDR1 SGHAT, CDR2 FQNNGV. For the CDR3, the DNA is TGTGCCAGCAGCCTAATACCTAGCCACAATGAGCAGTTCTTC. As protein: CASSLIPSHNEQFF.

This clone was seen more than once but under ten times. J is TRBJ1-5 and V is TRBV6-1; D is unresolved. From germline, CDR1 is MNHNS and CDR2 SASEGT. V lost 7 bases, J lost 0 bases, and 7 bases lay in between. This CDR3 is 13 amino acids long. The CDR3 DNA reads TGTGCCAGCACCCGGGATAGCAATCAGCCCCAGCATTTT. Its translation is CASTRDSNQPQHF.

The CDR3 DNA sequence: TGTGCCAGCAGCTTAAGGGGACAGGGGGCTGGCGGGGAGCTGTTTTTT. Translated, it gives CASSLRGQGAGGELFF. The genes are TRBV11-1 and TRBJ2-2; 12 bases are a match to TRBD1. This CDR3 is built from 16 residues. Germline V CDR1 and CDR2: SGHAT, FQDESV (reference sequence). The J segment lost 7 bases and the V segment lost 2 bases, leaving 5 bases of the junction unmatched.

This chain joins TRBV19 and TRBJ2-1, with 8 bases identical to TRBD2. Germline lookup yields CDR1 LNHDA and CDR2 SQIVND (reference sequence). With 3 bases clipped from V and 9 bases from J, the junction kept 19 bases outside the gene matches. The CDR3 has 18 amino acids. CDR3 amino acids: CASSIPAGAAGGRGEQFF. The CDR3 DNA reads as TGTGCCAGTAGTATCCCCGCGGGGGCGGCGGGGGGACGGGGTGAGCAGTTCTTC.

The V and J genes are TRBV5-8 and TRBJ1-4; 9 bases match TRBD1. The CDR3 is 13 amino acids. Unmatched junction bases numbered 3, after V lost 4 bases and J lost 8 bases. Germline loops: CDR1 SGHTS, CDR2 YDEGEE. The CDR3 coding sequence is TGTGCCAGCAGCCGGGACAGGGAAGAAAAACTGTTTTTT. Encoded protein: CASSRDREEKLFF.

The chain is built from TRBV5-4 and TRBJ2-3; tentatively, D is TRBD2 (7 bases). The CDR3 loop spans 14 amino acids. In germline, CDR1 is SGHNT, CDR2 YYREEE (reference sequence). V dropped 7 bases and J dropped 5 bases, with 17 bases sitting between them. The CDR3 nucleotides are TGTGCCAGCCCGGGGGGCAGGGGAGGAGATACGCAGTATTTT. Protein product: CASPGGRGGDTQYF.

The rearrangement links TRBV2 to TRBJ2-1, with D hard to call. Germline lookup yields CDR1 SNHLY and CDR2 FYNNEI. This CDR3 has 10 residues. V lost 0 bases and J lost 11, with 2 bases in between. CDR3 sequence: CASSEAKQFF. CDR3 sequence (DNA): TGTGCCAGCAGTGAAGCTAAGCAGTTCTTC.

The V and J genes are TRBV19 and TRBJ1-5; D unresolved. Trimming cost V 4 bases and J 5 bases, with 12 bases left between them. The CDR3 runs 14 residues. Germline CDR1 is LNHDA and CDR2 is SQIVND (reference sequence). CDR3 region: CASSTNSEYQPQHF. The CDR3, as DNA: TGTGCCAGTAGTACTAACAGTGAATATCAGCCCCAGCATTTT.

This clone appeared a few times. The CDR3 DNA follows: TGTGCCAGCAGCTTACTCCTCACAGGGCCCTCACCCTACGAGCAGTACTTC. Its translation: CASSLLLTGPSPYEQYF. The V and J genes are TRBV7-9 and TRBJ2-7; D is perhaps TRBD1 (6 bases). This CDR3 spans 17 amino acids. The V gene lost 2 bases and the J gene lost 2 bases, with 19 bases spanning the gap. Germline CDR1 SEHNR, CDR2 FQNEAQ (reference sequence).

This chain links TRBV4-1 with TRBJ1-6; D might be TRBD1 (5 bases). Germline assignment: CDR1 MGHRA and CDR2 YSYEKL. Trimming cost V 1 base and J 7 bases, with 11 bases left between them. This CDR3 has 15 amino acids. For the CDR3, the DNA is TGCGCCAGCAGCCAAGGGGGCATCGGCAATTCACCCCTCCACTTT. Translation gives CASSQGGIGNSPLHF.

The chain combines TRBV28 with TRBJ1-2, with D possibly being TRBD1 (5 bases). V gave up 4 bases and J gave up 8 bases, with 17 bases separating them. The CDR3 spans 14 residues. The germline gives CDR1 MDHEN, CDR2 SYDVKM. CDR3 nucleotides: TGTGCCAGCAGTTCCTCGCGACAGTTAGAAGGCTACACCTTC. Its translation is CASSSSRQLEGYTF.

The chain is built from TRBV2 and TRBJ2-7, with TRBD2 matching 7 bases. CDR1 is SNHLY, CDR2 FYNNEI, per germline. There are 15 residues in the CDR3. The junction had 3 bases not matched to a gene; V was cut back by 1 base and J by 0 bases. CDR3 amino acids: CASSEGEGISYEQYF. In DNA form, the CDR3 reads TGTGCCAGCAGTGAAGGGGAGGGAATCTCCTACGAGCAGTACTTC. The full variable domain, completed using reference TRBV2 and TRBJ2-7, is EPEVTQTPSHQVTQMGQEVILRCVPISNHLYFYWYRQILGQKVEFLVSFYNNEISEKSEIFDDQFSVERPDGSNFTLKIRSTKLEDSAMYFCASSEGEGISYEQYFGPGTRLTVT.

This chain connects TRBV18 to TRBJ1-2; D possibly corresponds to TRBD1 (5 bases). This CDR3 is built from 18 residues. V dropped 2 bases and J dropped 4 bases, with 23 bases sitting between them. Looked up from germline, CDR1 is KGHSH and CDR2 is LQKENI. Here the CDR3 DNA reads TGTGCCAGCTCACCAGATCTAGGCACTGGAAAAACAGGCTATGGCTACACCTTC. Translating gives CASSPDLGTGKTGYGYTF.

The chain couples TRBV19 to TRBJ2-1; TRBD2 aligns across 7 bases. This CDR3 has 18 residues. The trim removed 5 bases at V and 4 bases at J, leaving 17 bases unmatched. Per the germline V gene, CDR1 is LNHDA and CDR2 is SQIVND (reference sequence). The CDR3 bases are TGTGCCAGTAGTTCCGGGTTGCGGGAGCCCCCTTTTTACAATGAGCAGTTCTTC. Amino acid sequence: CASSSGLREPPFYNEQFF.

The chain combines TRBV7-8 with TRBJ2-2, with 9 positions matching TRBD2. The CDR3 totals 15 residues. Trimming removed 6 bases from V and 6 bases from J; junction bases left unmatched: 8. In germline, CDR1 is SGHVS, CDR2 FQNEAQ. Here the CDR3 reads CASSYRTSDAGELFF. The DNA of the CDR3 is TGTGCCAGCAGTTACAGGACTAGCGACGCCGGGGAGCTGTTTTTT.

The V and J genes are TRBV7-2 and TRBJ2-7, with 13 bases matching TRBD2. CDR3 size: 17 residues. Trimming removed 3 bases from V and 2 bases from J; junction bases left unmatched: 7. Germline CDR1 SGHTA, CDR2 FQGNSA. The CDR3 DNA is TGTGCCAGCAGCTTCTCCGGGACTAGCGGGATTGCCTACGAGCAGTACTTC. Its translation: CASSFSGTSGIAYEQYF.

The rearrangement joins TRBV7-2 to TRBJ2-7, with D tentatively TRBD2 (6 bases). The CDR3 has 15 amino acids. Germline V gene sequence: CDR1 SGHTA, CDR2 FQGNSA. V gave up 5 bases and J gave up 5 bases, with 19 bases separating them. The CDR3 is CASSPTSKAIHEQYF. CDR3 nucleotides: TGTGCCAGCAGCCCCACTAGCAAGGCCATCCACGAGCAGTACTTC.

This rearrangement joins TRBV27 to TRBJ2-7, with 8 positions matching TRBD1. Germline V gene lookup returns CDR1 MNHEY and CDR2 SMNVEV (reference sequence). The V segment lost 4 bases and the J segment 7 bases; nucleotides outside the gene matches: 3. This CDR3 region has 12 residues. As DNA, the CDR3 is TGTGCCAGCAGTTCGACAGGGGTAGAGCAGTACTTC. Translating gives CASSSTGVEQYF.